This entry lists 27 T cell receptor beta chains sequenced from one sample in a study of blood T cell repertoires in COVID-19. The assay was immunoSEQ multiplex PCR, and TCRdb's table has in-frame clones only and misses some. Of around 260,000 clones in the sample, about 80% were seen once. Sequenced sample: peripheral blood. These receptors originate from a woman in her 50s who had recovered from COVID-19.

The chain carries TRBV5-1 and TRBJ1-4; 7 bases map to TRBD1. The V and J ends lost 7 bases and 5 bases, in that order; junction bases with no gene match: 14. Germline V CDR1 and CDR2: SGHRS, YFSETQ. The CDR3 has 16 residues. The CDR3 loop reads CASYRTPGQQNEKLFF. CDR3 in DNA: TGCGCCAGCTACCGCACTCCGGGACAGCAGAATGAAAAACTGTTTTTT.

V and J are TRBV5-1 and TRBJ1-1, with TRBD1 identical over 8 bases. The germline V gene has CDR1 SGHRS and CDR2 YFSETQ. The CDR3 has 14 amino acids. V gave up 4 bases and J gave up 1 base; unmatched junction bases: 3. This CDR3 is CASSTQGGNTEAFF. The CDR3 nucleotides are TGCGCCAGCAGCACACAGGGGGGGAACACTGAAGCTTTCTTT.

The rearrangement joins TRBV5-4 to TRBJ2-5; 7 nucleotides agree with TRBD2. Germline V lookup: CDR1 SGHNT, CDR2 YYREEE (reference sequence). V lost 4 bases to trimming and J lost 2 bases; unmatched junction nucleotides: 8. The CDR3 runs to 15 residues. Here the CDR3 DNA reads TGTGCCAGCAGCCGACCGGCTAGCGGTCAAGAGACCCAGTACTTC. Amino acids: CASSRPASGQETQYF.

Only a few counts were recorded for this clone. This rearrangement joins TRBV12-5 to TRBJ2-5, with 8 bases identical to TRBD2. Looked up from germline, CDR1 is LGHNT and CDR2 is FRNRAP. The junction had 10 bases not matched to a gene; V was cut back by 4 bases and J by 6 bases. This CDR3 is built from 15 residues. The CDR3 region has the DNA TGTGCTAGTGGTTCACCAAGCGGGGGTGATAAGACCCAGTACTTC. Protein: CASGSPSGGDKTQYF. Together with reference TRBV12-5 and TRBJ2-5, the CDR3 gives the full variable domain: DARVTQTPRHKVTEMGQEVTMRCQPILGHNTVFWYRQTMMQGLELLAYFRNRAPLDDSGMPKDRFSAEMPDATLATLKIQPSEPRDSAVYFCASGSPSGGDKTQYFGPGTRLLVL.

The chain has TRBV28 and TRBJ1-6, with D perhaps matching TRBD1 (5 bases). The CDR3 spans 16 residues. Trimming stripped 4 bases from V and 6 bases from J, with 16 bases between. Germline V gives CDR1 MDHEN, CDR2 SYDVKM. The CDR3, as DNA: TGTGCCAGCAGTTGGTTGTCAGTCGGGGGTAATTCACCCCTCCACTTT. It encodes CASSWLSVGGNSPLHF.

The CDR3 DNA is TGTGCCAGCAGCGTAGGGACAGGCTACACCTTC. It encodes CASSVGTGYTF. The chain recombines TRBV6-1 with TRBJ1-2, with D possibly matching TRBD1 (6 bases). V lost 6 bases to trimming and J lost 8 bases, with 10 bases between them. Germline V lookup: CDR1 MNHNS, CDR2 SASEGT. This CDR3 contains 11 residues.

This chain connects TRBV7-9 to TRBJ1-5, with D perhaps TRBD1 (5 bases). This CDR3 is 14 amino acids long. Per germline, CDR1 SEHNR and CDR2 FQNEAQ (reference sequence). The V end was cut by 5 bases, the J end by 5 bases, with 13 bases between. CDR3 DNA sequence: TGTGCCAGCAGCGTTGGGGGGGTTTATCAGCCCCAGCATTTT. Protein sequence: CASSVGGVYQPQHF.

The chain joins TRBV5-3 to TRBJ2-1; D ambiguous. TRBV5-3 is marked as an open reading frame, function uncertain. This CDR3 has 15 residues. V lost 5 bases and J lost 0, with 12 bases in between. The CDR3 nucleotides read TGTGCCAGAAGACGTATTCTAAGCTCCTACAATGAGCAGTTCTTC. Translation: CARRRILSSYNEQFF.

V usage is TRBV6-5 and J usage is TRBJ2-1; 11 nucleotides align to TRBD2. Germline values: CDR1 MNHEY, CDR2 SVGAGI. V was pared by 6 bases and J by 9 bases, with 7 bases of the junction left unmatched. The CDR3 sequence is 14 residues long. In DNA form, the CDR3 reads TGTGCCAGCAGGACTAGCGGGGCAGTGGGTGAGCAGTTCTTC. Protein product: CASRTSGAVGEQFF.

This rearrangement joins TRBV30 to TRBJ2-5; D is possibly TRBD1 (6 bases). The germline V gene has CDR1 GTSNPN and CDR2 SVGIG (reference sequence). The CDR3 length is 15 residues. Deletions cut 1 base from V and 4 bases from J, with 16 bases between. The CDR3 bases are TGTGCCTGGAGTGAGGGACAAACCCCGGGAGAGACCCAGTACTTC. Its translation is CAWSEGQTPGETQYF.

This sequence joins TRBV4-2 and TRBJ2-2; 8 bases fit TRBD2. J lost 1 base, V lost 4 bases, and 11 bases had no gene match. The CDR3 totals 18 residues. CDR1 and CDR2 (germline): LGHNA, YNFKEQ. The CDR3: CASSRRSPGLENTGELFF. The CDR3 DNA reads TGTGCCAGCAGCCGGAGATCACCGGGACTAGAGAACACCGGGGAGCTGTTTTTT.

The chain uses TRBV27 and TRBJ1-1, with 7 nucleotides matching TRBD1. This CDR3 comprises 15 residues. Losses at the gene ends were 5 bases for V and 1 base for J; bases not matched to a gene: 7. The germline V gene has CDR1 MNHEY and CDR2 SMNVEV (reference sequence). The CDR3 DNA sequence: TGTGCCAGCAGTAATTGGGGACAGCCGAACACTGAAGCTTTCTTT. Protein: CASSNWGQPNTEAFF.

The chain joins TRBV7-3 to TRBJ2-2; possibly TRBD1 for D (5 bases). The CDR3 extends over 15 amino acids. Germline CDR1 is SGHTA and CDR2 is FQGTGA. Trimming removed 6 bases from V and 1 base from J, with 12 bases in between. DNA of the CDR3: TGTGCCAGCAGTCCCCTAGGGGAGAACACCGGGGAGCTGTTTTTT. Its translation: CASSPLGENTGELFF.

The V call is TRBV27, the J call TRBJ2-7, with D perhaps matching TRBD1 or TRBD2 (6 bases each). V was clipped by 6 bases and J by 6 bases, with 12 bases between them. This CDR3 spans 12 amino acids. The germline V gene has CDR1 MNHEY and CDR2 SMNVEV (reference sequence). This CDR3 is CASSLGGSEQYF. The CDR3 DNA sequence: TGTGCCAGCAGCTTAGGGGGGAGCGAGCAGTACTTC.

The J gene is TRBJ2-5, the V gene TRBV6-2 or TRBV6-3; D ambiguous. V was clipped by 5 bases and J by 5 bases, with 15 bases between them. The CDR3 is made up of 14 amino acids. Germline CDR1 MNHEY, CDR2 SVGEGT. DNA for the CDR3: TGTGCCAGCAGTGACCCAACTGAGAGGGAGACCCAGTACTTC. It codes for CASSDPTERETQYF.

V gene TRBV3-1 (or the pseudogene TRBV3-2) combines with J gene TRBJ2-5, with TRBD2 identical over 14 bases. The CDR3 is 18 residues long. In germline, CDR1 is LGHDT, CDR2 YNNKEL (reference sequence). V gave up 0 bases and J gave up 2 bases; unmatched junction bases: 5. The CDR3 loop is CASSQEVGTSGGQETQYF. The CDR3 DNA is TGTGCCAGCAGCCAAGAAGTGGGGACTAGCGGGGGACAAGAGACCCAGTACTTC.

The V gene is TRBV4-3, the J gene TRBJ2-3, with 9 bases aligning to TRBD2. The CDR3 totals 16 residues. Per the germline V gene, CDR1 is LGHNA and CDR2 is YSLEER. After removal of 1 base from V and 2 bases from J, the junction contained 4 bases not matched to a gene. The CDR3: CASSQGTGLATDTQYF. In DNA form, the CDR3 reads TGCGCCAGCAGCCAAGGAACGGGACTAGCCACAGATACGCAGTATTTT.

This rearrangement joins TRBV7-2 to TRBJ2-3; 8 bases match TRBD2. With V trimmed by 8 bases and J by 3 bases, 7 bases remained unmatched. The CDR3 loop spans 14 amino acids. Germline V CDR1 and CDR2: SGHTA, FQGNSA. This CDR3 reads CASRPGGRTDTQYF. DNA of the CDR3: TGTGCCAGCCGCCCGGGGGGGCGGACAGATACGCAGTATTTT.

CDR3 nucleotide sequence: TGTGCCAGCAGCTTGGGGGCGGGCCAAAGCACAGATACGCAGTATTTT. Protein product: CASSLGAGQSTDTQYF. J is TRBJ2-3 and V is TRBV5-4, with D possibly being TRBD2 (5 bases). V was cut by 0 bases and J by 0 bases, with 11 bases left in between. CDR1 and CDR2 (germline): SGHNT, YYREEE (reference sequence). The length of the CDR3 is 16 residues.

CDR3 bases: TGCGCCAGCAGCCAAGGTAGGAGCGCTGTCCTCCAAGAGACCCAGTACTTC. It encodes CASSQGRSAVLQETQYF. J is TRBJ2-5 and V is TRBV4-1; D is uncertain. Germline V gene lookup returns CDR1 MGHRA and CDR2 YSYEKL. CDR3 length: 17 residues. The V end lost 1 base, the J end lost 1 base, and 16 bases lay between the germline ends.

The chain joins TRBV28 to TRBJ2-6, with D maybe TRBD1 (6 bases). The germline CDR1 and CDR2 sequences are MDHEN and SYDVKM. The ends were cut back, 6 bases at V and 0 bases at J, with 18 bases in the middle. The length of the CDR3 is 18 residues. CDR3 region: CASSRAGQLNSGANVLTF. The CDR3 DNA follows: TGTGCCAGCAGCCGGGCCGGACAGCTCAACTCTGGGGCCAACGTCCTGACTTTC. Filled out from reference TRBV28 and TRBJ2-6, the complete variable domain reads DVKVTQSSRYLVKRTGEKVFLECVQDMDHENMFWYRQDPGLGLRLIYFSYDVKMKEKGDIPEGYSVSREKKERFSLILESASTNQTSMYLCASSRAGQLNSGANVLTFGAGSRLTVL.

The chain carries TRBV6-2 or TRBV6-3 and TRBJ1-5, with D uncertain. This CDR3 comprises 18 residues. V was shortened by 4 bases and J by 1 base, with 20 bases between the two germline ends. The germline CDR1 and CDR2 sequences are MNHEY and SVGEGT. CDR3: CASSSHLGRRESNQPQHF. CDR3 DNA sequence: TGTGCCAGCAGTTCCCACCTTGGGCGGCGGGAGAGCAATCAGCCCCAGCATTTT.

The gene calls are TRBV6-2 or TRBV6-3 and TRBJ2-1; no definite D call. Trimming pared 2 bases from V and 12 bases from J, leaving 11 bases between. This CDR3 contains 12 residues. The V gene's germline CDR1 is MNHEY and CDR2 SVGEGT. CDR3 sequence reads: CASSYEVATQFF. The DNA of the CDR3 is TGTGCCAGCAGTTACGAGGTAGCTACGCAGTTCTTC.

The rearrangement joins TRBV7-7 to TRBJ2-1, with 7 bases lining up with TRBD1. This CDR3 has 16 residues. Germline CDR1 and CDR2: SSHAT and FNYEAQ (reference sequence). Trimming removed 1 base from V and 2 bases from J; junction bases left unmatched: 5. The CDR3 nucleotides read TGTGCCAGCAGCTTAGTTTATACAGGGGCCTACAATGAGCAGTTCTTC. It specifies CASSLVYTGAYNEQFF.

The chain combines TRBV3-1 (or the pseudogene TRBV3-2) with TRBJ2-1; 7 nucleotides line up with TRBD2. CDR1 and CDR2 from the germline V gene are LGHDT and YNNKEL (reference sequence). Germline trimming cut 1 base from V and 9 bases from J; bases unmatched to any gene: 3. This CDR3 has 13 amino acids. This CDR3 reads CASSQVASGEQFF. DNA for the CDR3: TGTGCCAGCAGCCAAGTCGCTAGCGGTGAGCAGTTCTTC.

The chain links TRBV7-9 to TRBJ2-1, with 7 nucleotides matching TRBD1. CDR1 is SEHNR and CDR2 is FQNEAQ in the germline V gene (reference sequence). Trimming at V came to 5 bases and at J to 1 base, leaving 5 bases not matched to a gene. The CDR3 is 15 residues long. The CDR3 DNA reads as TGTGCCAGCAGCCTATGGACAGGTTCCTACAATGAGCAGTTCTTC. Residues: CASSLWTGSYNEQFF.

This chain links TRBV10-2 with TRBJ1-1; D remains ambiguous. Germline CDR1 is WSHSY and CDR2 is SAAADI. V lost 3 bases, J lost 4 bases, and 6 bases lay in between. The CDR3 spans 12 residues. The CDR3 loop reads CASSDASTEAFF. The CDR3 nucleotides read TGCGCCAGCAGTGACGCGTCCACTGAAGCTTTCTTT.